The clone carrying this T cell receptor beta chain was seen many times. PBMCs came from more than 9 ml fresh peripheral blood. This specimen comes from a study of T cells in Graves' hyperthyroidism and ophthalmopathy. The V and J ends lost 5 bases and 2 bases respectively, with 13 bases between them. CDR1 is SEHNR and CDR2 is FQNEAQ in the germline V gene (reference sequence). CDR3 length equals 14 residues. RNA transcripts provided the source from which TCR beta CDR3 regions were amplified. HTBI primers were used for first-round RT-PCR of the TCR CDR3. TCRdb re-called the multiplex PCR reads with MiXCR, one entry per CDR3 protein. The repertoire holds under 550,000 distinct CDR3 sequences, with roughly 15% as singletons.

This receptor was identified in a woman aged 18 to 35 with Graves' hyperthyroidism. The rearrangement uses TRBV7-9 and TRBJ2-7, with D unresolved. The specimen was blood. CDR3 DNA sequence: TGTGCCAGCAGCCACCCCCAACACCCCTACGAGCAGTACTTC. Translating gives CASSHPQHPYEQYF.